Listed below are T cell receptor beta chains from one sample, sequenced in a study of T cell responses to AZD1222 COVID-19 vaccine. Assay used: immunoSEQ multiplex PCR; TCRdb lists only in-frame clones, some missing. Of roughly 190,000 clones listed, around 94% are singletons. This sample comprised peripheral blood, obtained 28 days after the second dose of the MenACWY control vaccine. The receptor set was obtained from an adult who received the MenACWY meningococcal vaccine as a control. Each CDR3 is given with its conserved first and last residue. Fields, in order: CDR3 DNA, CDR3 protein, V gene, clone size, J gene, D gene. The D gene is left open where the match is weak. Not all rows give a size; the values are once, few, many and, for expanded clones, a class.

TGTGCCAGCAGCGTAGCCCAGGGGCGGGACTATGGCTACACCTTC,CASSVAQGRDYGYTF,TRBV9,-,TRBJ1-2,-
TGTGCCAGCAGTTCTCCGGCTGATCTCCAAGAGACCCAGTACTTC,CASSSPADLQETQYF,TRBV6-6,-,TRBJ2-5,-
TGTGCCAGCAGCTTAGTATCATACGAGCAGTACTTC,CASSLVSYEQYF,TRBV7-9,-,TRBJ2-7,-
TGTGCCAGCAGCTTAGCTGGACAGGGGGTCTATGGCTACACCTTC,CASSLAGQGVYGYTF,TRBV7-9,-,TRBJ1-2,TRBD1
TGCGCCAGCAGTGAAGGAAGACTAGCGGCCAATGAGCAGTTCTTC,CASSEGRLAANEQFF,TRBV10-1,-,TRBJ2-1,TRBD2
TGCGCCAGCAGCCTGGACCTCTGGGGGGGCAATGAGCAGTTCTTC,CASSLDLWGGNEQFF,TRBV4-3,-,TRBJ2-1,TRBD2
TGCGCCAGCAGCCCCAGACCGATCGTAGGCTACACCTTC,CASSPRPIVGYTF,TRBV4-1,-,TRBJ1-2,-
TGCAGTGCCAGGGACAGAGAAGCTTTCTTT,CSARDREAFF,TRBV20-1,once,TRBJ1-1,TRBD1
TGTGCCAGCAGCGTAGACCGGGACCCAACTTACGAGCAGTACTTC,CASSVDRDPTYEQYF,TRBV9,-,TRBJ2-7,-
TGCGCCAGCAGGGAGACTAGCGGGTCTTACGAGCAGTACTTC,CASRETSGSYEQYF,TRBV10-2,once,TRBJ2-7,TRBD2
TGTGCCAGCAGCTACGGTTACCGGAGCTCCTACGAGCAGTACTTC,CASSYGYRSSYEQYF,TRBV5-6,-,TRBJ2-7,-
TGTGCCAGCAGTGACAACGCCGGGACTAGGCACAATGAGCAGTTCTTC,CASSDNAGTRHNEQFF,TRBV6-4,-,TRBJ2-1,TRBD2
TGCGCCAGCTCTAGGGGGGGGAACACTGAAGCTTTCTTT,CASSRGGNTEAFF,TRBV5-1,-,TRBJ1-1,-
TGCGCCAGCAGCCAAGATGTGAGGGAATCTGGAAACACCATATATTTT,CASSQDVRESGNTIYF,TRBV4-1,once,TRBJ1-3,-
TGCGCCAGCAGCCAACCTGGGGTGATTAGCAATCAGCCCCAGCATTTT,CASSQPGVISNQPQHF,TRBV4-1,-,TRBJ1-5,-
TGTGCCAGCAGCCCAGGGGAAAACTACGAGCAGTACTTC,CASSPGENYEQYF,TRBV11-3,-,TRBJ2-7,-
TGTGCCATCAGTGTAGGGGGGACTAGCGGTAGCACAGATACGCAGTATTTT,CAISVGGTSGSTDTQYF,TRBV10-3,-,TRBJ2-3,TRBD2
TGTGCCAGCAGTGAGGAGACCCAGTACTTC,CASSEETQYF,TRBV6-1,once,TRBJ2-5,-
TGTGCCAGCAGTTCTTGGGGCGGGAAGGGCGATGAGCAGTTCTTC,CASSSWGGKGDEQFF,TRBV6-5,-,TRBJ2-1,-
TGTGCCATCAATAGGGACAGGGAGGGAGGCTACACCTTC,CAINRDREGGYTF,TRBV10-3,-,TRBJ1-2,TRBD1
TGTGCCACCCGCCCGACACAGGGGTATGGTGACACCATATATTTT,CATRPTQGYGDTIYF,TRBV6-5,-,TRBJ1-3,TRBD1
TGTGCCAGCAGCTTCTTGGCGGGAGGGCCCAGGGGTGAGCAGTTCTTC,CASSFLAGGPRGEQFF,TRBV5-8,-,TRBJ2-1,TRBD2
TGTGCCAGCAGCCCACAGGGGGCAAGGCAGCCCCAGCATTTT,CASSPQGARQPQHF,TRBV7-2,-,TRBJ1-5,TRBD1
TGTGCCAGCAGCGTAGTGACTAGCGGGGGCGAGCAGTACTTC,CASSVVTSGGEQYF,TRBV9,once,TRBJ2-7,TRBD2
TGTGCCAGCAGTTCCTATCTAGCGGGAGGCACAGATACGCAGTATTTT,CASSSYLAGGTDTQYF,TRBV27,-,TRBJ2-3,TRBD2
TGCAGCGTTGGGACGGTAGGCGGGACCCAGTACTTC,CSVGTVGGTQYF,TRBV29-1,-,TRBJ2-5,-
TGTGCCAGCAGCCAAGATGGGTGGGACAGGGCGAACACTGAAGCTTTCTTT,CASSQDGWDRANTEAFF,TRBV14,-,TRBJ1-1,TRBD1
TGTGCCAGCAGCCAGGGAGGACGCGACGAGCAGTACTTC,CASSQGGRDEQYF,TRBV3-1/TRBV3-2,-,TRBJ2-7,-
TGTGCCAGCAGTTACTCCAGGGTCTACAATGAGCAGTTCTTC,CASSYSRVYNEQFF,TRBV6-5,-,TRBJ2-1,-
TGTGCCAGCAGCCATTCCGGGGGATCAGGGGGCTACACCTTC,CASSHSGGSGGYTF,TRBV7-3,-,TRBJ1-2,-
TGTGCCAGCGTGGAGGGGGCAGACCAGCCCCAGCATTTT,CASVEGADQPQHF,TRBV2,-,TRBJ1-5,TRBD1